This T cell receptor (beta chain) was identified during a study of cytomegalovirus exposure and HLA in healthy donors. On this clone itself: Its antigen is still unknown.

The CDR3 has 16 residues. Germline loops: CDR1 SGHRS, CDR2 YFSETQ. V shed 7 bases, J shed 5 bases, and the junction held 16 bases outside the gene matches. General study points: Most TCR sequences were rare, but some public TCRs occurred in many donors. Among TCR beta chains, those listed as cytomegalovirus-associated numbered about 160. The TCR clusters that emerged in the first cohort tended, a later analysis found, to co-occur in the 120 or so validation repertoires. With high specificity and sensitivity, the classifier reportedly diagnosed cytomegalovirus status.

TCRdb's copy holds only in-frame clones and misses some; the assay was immunoSEQ multiplex PCR. The sample records about 270,000 clones, about 86% being singletons. The sequence was obtained from a woman between 18 and 29 years old in good health and CMV-seronegative. Material for sequencing was PBMCs. This chain uses TRBV5-1 with TRBJ1-1; 8 bases are shared with TRBD1. CDR3 coding DNA: TGCGCCAGCGGGGCCCTCGGACAGGGCGTATGGACTGAAGCTTTCTTT. Protein: CASGALGQGVWTEAFF.